These 18 T cell receptor beta chains were all obtained from the same sample, sequenced in a study of OX40 agonist ivuxolimab in advanced cancers. Assay: immunoSEQ multiplex PCR; the TCRdb copy retains only in-frame clones and omits some. The data hold tens of thousands of clones, with about 80% observed a single time. The source was CD4+ or CD8+ T cells sorted from blood, collected in a trial of the OX40 agonist ivuxolimab. These receptor sequences come from an adult with an advanced solid tumor such as melanoma, head and neck, liver or kidney cancer.

J is TRBJ2-1 and V is TRBV7-2, with D unclear. V dropped 4 bases and J dropped 6 bases, with 16 bases sitting between them. The CDR3 runs 15 residues. The germline gives CDR1 SGHTA, CDR2 FQGNSA. DNA of the CDR3: TGTGCCAGCAGCTCGACGGGTCTCCCTGCCAATGAGCAGTTCTTC. This codes for CASSSTGLPANEQFF. The full variable domain, in which reference TRBV7-2 and TRBJ2-1 provide the parts outside the CDR3, is GAGVSQSPSNKVTEKGKDVELRCDPISGHTALYWYRQSLGQGLEFLIYFQGNSAPDKSGLPSDRFSAERTGGSVSTLTIQRTQQEDSAVYLCASSSTGLPANEQFFGPGTRLTVL.

CDR3 in amino acids: CASKVSTLLNTEAFF. The CDR3 bases are TGTGCCAGCAAGGTCTCCACCCTTCTGAACACTGAAGCTTTCTTT. The V gene is TRBV6-1, the J gene TRBJ1-1, with D uncertain. This CDR3 region has 15 residues. CDR1 and CDR2 (germline): MNHNS, SASEGT. Trimming removed 7 bases at V and 0 bases at J, with 15 bases between.

The genes are TRBV7-9 and TRBJ2-1; 9 bases are a match to TRBD2. V was pared by 0 bases and J by 5 bases, with 5 bases of the junction left unmatched. The CDR3 has 16 residues. Germline CDR1 SEHNR, CDR2 FQNEAQ (reference sequence). The CDR3 DNA follows: TGTGCCAGCAGCTTAGCGCGGGGCGGGAGGGACAATGAGCAGTTCTTC. Its protein is CASSLARGGRDNEQFF.

The chain combines TRBV7-2 with TRBJ2-1, with D tentatively TRBD1 or TRBD2 (5 bases each). V was clipped by 2 bases and J by 0 bases, with 14 bases between them. CDR1 is SGHTA and CDR2 is FQGNSA in the germline V gene. The CDR3 has 17 amino acids. In DNA form, the CDR3 reads TGTGCCAGCAGCTTAATCGGCTCGGGGCTCTCCTACAATGAGCAGTTCTTC. Encoded protein: CASSLIGSGLSYNEQFF.

This chain joins TRBV7-2 and TRBJ2-2; unclear D gene. V lost 1 base to trimming and J lost 8 bases, with 11 bases between them. CDR1 is SGHTA and CDR2 is FQGNSA in the germline V gene. The CDR3 contains 14 residues. The CDR3 loop reads CASSLVASWGELFF. CDR3 nucleotide sequence: TGTGCCAGCAGCTTAGTGGCCTCTTGGGGGGAGCTGTTTTTT.

This clone was seen a single time. This rearrangement joins TRBV7-2 to TRBJ2-5; 8 bases agree with TRBD2. The ends lost 5 bases at V and 3 bases at J; junction bases unmatched: 2. The CDR3 has 13 amino acids. The germline V gene encodes CDR1 SGHTA and CDR2 FQGNSA. In nucleotides, the CDR3 is TGTGCCAGCAGCACGGGGGGGAAAGAGACCCAGTACTTC. It is translated as CASSTGGKETQYF.

The sample holds a few counts of this clone. This chain joins TRBV28 and TRBJ2-7, with 7 positions matching TRBD1. The CDR3 runs 14 residues. Losses at the gene ends were 8 bases for V and 4 bases for J; bases not matched to a gene: 11. In germline, CDR1 is MDHEN, CDR2 SYDVKM. The CDR3 DNA follows: TGTGCCAGCCTCGGGCGGCAGGGGGATTACGAGCAGTACTTC. Residues: CASLGRQGDYEQYF.

This chain connects TRBV6-5 to TRBJ1-5, with unresolved D. The CDR3 is 12 residues long. Germline CDR1 and CDR2: MNHEY and SVGAGI. V was trimmed by 9 bases and J by 3 bases, leaving 9 bases between them. For the CDR3, the DNA is TGTGCCAGTCGGAGTTTCAATCAGCCCCAGCATTTT. As protein: CASRSFNQPQHF.

This clone was counted only a few times. The V and J genes are TRBV25-1 and TRBJ2-3, with TRBD2 identical over 10 bases. The CDR3 contains 18 residues. V lost 1 base and J lost 6; bases outside the gene matches: 13. Germline CDR1 and CDR2: MGHDK and SYGVNS. The CDR3 nucleotides read TGTGCCAGCAGTGAATTGGCTTATCTAGCGGGGGTATGGGATACGCAGTATTTT. Translating gives CASSELAYLAGVWDTQYF.

The V call is TRBV6-7, the J call TRBJ2-7; the match to TRBD1 covers 10 bases. TRBV6-7 belongs to the ORF category, with a function that is uncertain. This CDR3 has 18 residues. With V trimmed by 2 bases and J by 3 bases, 13 bases remained unmatched. CDR3 in amino acids: CASSYGTGDHRSFYEQYF. The CDR3 nucleotides are TGTGCCAGCAGTTACGGGACAGGGGACCATCGCTCCTTCTACGAGCAGTACTTC.

V usage is TRBV5-1 and J usage is TRBJ2-1; 8 positions agree with TRBD2. Germline loops: CDR1 SGHRS, CDR2 YFSETQ. This CDR3 is 17 amino acids long. Unmatched junction bases numbered 10, after V lost 3 bases and J lost 2 bases. The CDR3 loop is CASSSRRAGGPYNEQFF. As DNA, the CDR3 is TGCGCCAGCAGCTCCCGGAGGGCGGGAGGACCCTACAATGAGCAGTTCTTC.

The J gene is TRBJ2-7, the V gene TRBV5-6; D is unclear. The CDR3 consists of 14 residues. The V end lost 3 bases, the J end lost 4 bases, and 14 bases lay between the germline ends. Germline CDR1 reads SGHDT; CDR2 reads YYEEEE. The CDR3 spells CASSSHLPPYEQYF. The CDR3 DNA sequence: TGTGCCAGCAGCTCACACCTGCCTCCTTACGAGCAGTACTTC.

The rearrangement uses TRBV6-1 and TRBJ1-5; 8 nucleotides match TRBD1. Germline CDR1 and CDR2: MNHNS and SASEGT. The CDR3 is 18 amino acids. V lost 2 bases, J lost 0 bases, and 9 bases stayed unmatched. The CDR3 loop reads CASSESGQGRPSNQPQHF. The CDR3 DNA follows: TGTGCCAGCAGTGAATCAGGACAGGGTAGGCCTAGCAATCAGCCCCAGCATTTT.

J is TRBJ1-2 and V is TRBV5-1; 7 bases line up with TRBD1. V dropped 1 base and J dropped 8; count of bases not matched to a gene: 2. Germline V CDR1 and CDR2: SGHRS, YFSETQ. This CDR3 region has 12 residues. The CDR3 here is CASSLTGAGYTF. CDR3 sequence (DNA): TGCGCCAGCAGCTTGACAGGGGCAGGCTACACCTTC.

The V and J genes are TRBV18 and TRBJ1-4, with 7 bases lining up with TRBD1. Germline V gene sequence: CDR1 KGHSH, CDR2 LQKENI. With V trimmed by 3 bases and J by 0 bases, 4 bases remained unmatched. CDR3 length: 16 amino acids. This CDR3 is CASSPSGTATNEKLFF. For the CDR3, the DNA is TGTGCCAGCTCACCCTCCGGGACAGCAACTAATGAAAAACTGTTTTTT.

This clone showed up just once. The chain joins TRBV14 to TRBJ2-1; D call uncertain. There are 13 residues in the CDR3. Germline assignment: CDR1 SGHDN and CDR2 FVKESK. V lost 1 base, J lost 4 bases, and 5 bases lay in between. CDR3 in amino acids: CASSQVRYNEQFF. The CDR3 nucleotides are TGTGCCAGCAGCCAAGTAAGATACAATGAGCAGTTCTTC.

The chain has TRBV6-1 and TRBJ2-5, with D tentatively TRBD1 or TRBD2 (6 bases each). The germline gives CDR1 MNHNS, CDR2 SASEGT. The CDR3 is 15 amino acids. The V end lost 5 bases, the J end lost 2 bases, and 15 bases lay between the germline ends. The CDR3 DNA is TGTGCCAGCAGTCGCGGAAGGGGGGCACAAGAGACCCAGTACTTC. Its protein product is CASSRGRGAQETQYF.

The rearrangement joins TRBV18 to TRBJ1-2, with a weak D call TRBD1 (6 bases). Germline CDR1 reads KGHSH; CDR2 reads LQKENI. The CDR3 has 14 residues. The V end lost 2 bases, the J end lost 6 bases, and 13 bases lay between the germline ends. Written as DNA, the CDR3 is TGTGCCAGCTCACCAGGGGGCAGTAGTGATGGCTACACCTTC. This gives the protein CASSPGGSSDGYTF.